This TCR beta chain was retrieved from a study of T cells after yellow fever vaccination (dated by TCRdb to the late 2010s). For the study in its entirety: Libraries from fractions with low cell numbers were prepared with the SMART-Seq v4 Ultra Low Input RNA kit. To follow T-cell clones before and after both primary and booster YFV17D yellow fever vaccination, bulk TCR alpha and beta repertoires underwent longitudinal sequencing. Two healthy male donors, one aged 18 to 30 and one aged 30 to 39 years, were included in the cohort. Blood was collected at multiple timepoints before and after primary and secondary immunization, and bulk PBMC replicates and cell subsets were isolated.

On the study overall, not on this receptor specifically: A small share of clonotypes was detected in both CD4 and CD8 compartments, with the overlap likely arising from convergent recombination. After the booster, most clones that had expanded after primary vaccination were detected again (nearly 98% of CD4 and about 88% of CD8), suggesting broad maintenance of memory. Only a couple of donors were included in the study, so the extent to which the findings can be generalized is limited. FACS-sorted repertoires could contain abundant contaminating clonotypes from the bulk population, so computational filtering was required. Compared with the primary T-cell response, the secondary T-cell response was faster but weaker, reaching its peak on day 5 rather than on day 15.

This sample's treatment or condition label indicates: live attenuated yellow fever vaccine strain. At each blood-draw timepoint, two biological replicates of bulk PBMCs were obtained. PBMCs were isolated from peripheral blood using a standard Ficoll-Paque protocol. TriZol was used to extract RNA from bulk PBMCs, from CD4 and CD8 fractions, and from dextramer-positive and dextramer-negative fractions. This clonotype was counted between two and nine times. Its binding antigen is unknown. Qualities for individual bases were not recorded, and no much larger clone is one base off. TCR cDNA was synthesized by 5'RACE template switching, which introduced a universal primer site and unique molecular identifiers. cDNA synthesis was primed from both the TCR alpha and TCR beta constant segments. Two PCR steps were used to amplify libraries, with sample barcodes and sequencing adapters being added in the second step. Libraries were sequenced on Illumina HiSeq 2500 (2x100 bp) or NovaSeq (2x150 bp). In the original analysis: Reads were demultiplexed and collapsed into UMI consensus sequences with MIGEC, and V(D)J alignment was performed with MiXCR. Using edgeR on replicate PBMC samples, clonotypes were called vaccine-responding if FDR was below 0.01 and the log2 fold change was above 5 up to day 15. Each bulk clonotype was labeled CD4 or CD8 based on which sequenced repertoire, CD4 or CD8, contained the clonotype at higher abundance. TCRdb redid the processing of the public reads, applying fastp at Q25 and MiXCR, and retained in-frame beta chains. Entries that share a CDR3 protein sequence are merged under the most common genes and DNA. None of the V and J calls come from the authors' own analysis; TCRdb made them. Present in this sample are roughly 500,000 distinct CDR3 sequences, 15% to 20% of which were seen just once. The ten largest account for roughly an eighth of the sample.

CDR1 and CDR2 are drawn from the germline V gene: SGDLS, YYNGEE. CDR3 length: 14 amino acids, cysteine to phenylalanine. Only the CDR3 DNA is retained, 42 bases long and in frame from the first base. Relative to germline, V is missing 3 bases and J is missing 2 bases, with 4 bases of the junction outside any gene match. The chain joins TRBV9 to TRBJ2-7; TRBD2 agrees with 8 junctional bases. The receptor's source is a young man who received the YFV17D yellow fever vaccine. The sequenced sample was PBMCs, obtained 15 days after the yellow fever booster vaccination. The DNA reads TGTGCCAGCAGCGCGGGACTAGTAGCCTACGAGCAGTACTTC. It encodes CASSAGLVAYEQYF. The CDR3, completed at both ends by the reference TRBV9 and TRBJ2-7 genes, gives the full variable domain DSGVTQTPKHLITATGQRVTLRCSPRSGDLSVYWYQQSLDQGLQFLIQYYNGEERAKGNILERFSAQQFPDLHSELNLSSLELGDSALYFCASSAGLVAYEQYFGPGTRLTVT.